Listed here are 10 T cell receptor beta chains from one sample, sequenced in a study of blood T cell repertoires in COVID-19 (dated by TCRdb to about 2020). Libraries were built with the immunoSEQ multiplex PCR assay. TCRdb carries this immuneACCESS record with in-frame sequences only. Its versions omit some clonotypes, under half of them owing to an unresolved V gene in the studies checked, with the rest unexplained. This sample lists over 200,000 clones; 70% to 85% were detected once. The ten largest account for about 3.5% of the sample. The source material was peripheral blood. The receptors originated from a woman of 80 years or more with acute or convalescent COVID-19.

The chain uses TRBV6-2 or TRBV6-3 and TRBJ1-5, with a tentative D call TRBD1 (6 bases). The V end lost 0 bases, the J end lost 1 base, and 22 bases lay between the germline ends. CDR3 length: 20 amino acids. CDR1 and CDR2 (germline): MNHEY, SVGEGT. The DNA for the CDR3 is TGTGCCAGCAGTTACTCTACCGATAGAGGGGGAGTAAAGAGCAATCAGCCCCAGCATTTT. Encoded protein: CASSYSTDRGGVKSNQPQHF.

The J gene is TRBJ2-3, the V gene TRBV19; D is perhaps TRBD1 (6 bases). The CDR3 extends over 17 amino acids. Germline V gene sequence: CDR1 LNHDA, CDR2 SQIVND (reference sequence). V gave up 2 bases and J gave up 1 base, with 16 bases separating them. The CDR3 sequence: CASSIKTSTGRTDTQYF. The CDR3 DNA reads TGTGCCAGTAGTATAAAAACTTCGACAGGCCGCACAGATACGCAGTATTTT.

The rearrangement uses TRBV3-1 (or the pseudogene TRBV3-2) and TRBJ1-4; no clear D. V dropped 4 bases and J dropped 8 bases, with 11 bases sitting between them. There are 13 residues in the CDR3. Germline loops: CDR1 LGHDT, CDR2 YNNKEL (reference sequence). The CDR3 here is CASSLGGVEKLFF. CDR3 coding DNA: TGTGCCAGCAGCCTGGGCGGGGTCGAAAAACTGTTTTTT.

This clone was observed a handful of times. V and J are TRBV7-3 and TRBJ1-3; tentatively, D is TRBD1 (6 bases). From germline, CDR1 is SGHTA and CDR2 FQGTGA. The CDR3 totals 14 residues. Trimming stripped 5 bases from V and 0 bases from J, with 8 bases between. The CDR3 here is CASSPDSSGNTIYF. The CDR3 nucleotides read TGTGCCAGCAGCCCGGACAGCTCTGGAAACACCATATATTTT.

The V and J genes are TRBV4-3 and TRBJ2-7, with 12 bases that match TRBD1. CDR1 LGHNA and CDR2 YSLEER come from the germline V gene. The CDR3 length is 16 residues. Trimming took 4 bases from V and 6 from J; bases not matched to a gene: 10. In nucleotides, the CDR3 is TGCGCCAGCAGCCGGACCACGGGACAGGGGGCTTTCGAGCAGTACTTC. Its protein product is CASSRTTGQGAFEQYF.

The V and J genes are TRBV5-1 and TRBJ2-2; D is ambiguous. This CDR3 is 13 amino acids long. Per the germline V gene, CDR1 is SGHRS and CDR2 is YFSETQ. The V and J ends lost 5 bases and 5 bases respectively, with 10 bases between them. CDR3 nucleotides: TGCGCCAGCAGACTTACTTTAACCGGGGAGCTGTTTTTT. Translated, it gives CASRLTLTGELFF.

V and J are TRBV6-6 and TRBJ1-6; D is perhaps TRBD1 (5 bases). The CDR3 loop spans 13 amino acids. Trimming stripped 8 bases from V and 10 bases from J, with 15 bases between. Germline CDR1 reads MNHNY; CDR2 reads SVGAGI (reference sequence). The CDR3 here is CASAKAGVSPLHF. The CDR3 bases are TGTGCCAGCGCAAAGGCGGGGGTCTCACCCCTCCACTTT.

The CDR3 here is CASSPGLAGGLDTQYF. The DNA of the CDR3 is TGTGCCAGCAGCCCAGGACTAGCGGGGGGTCTAGATACGCAGTATTTT. V is TRBV7-2 and J is TRBJ2-3, with TRBD2 matching over 14 bases. This CDR3 contains 16 residues. From germline, CDR1 is SGHTA and CDR2 FQGNSA. V dropped 5 bases and J dropped 5; count of bases not matched to a gene: 6.

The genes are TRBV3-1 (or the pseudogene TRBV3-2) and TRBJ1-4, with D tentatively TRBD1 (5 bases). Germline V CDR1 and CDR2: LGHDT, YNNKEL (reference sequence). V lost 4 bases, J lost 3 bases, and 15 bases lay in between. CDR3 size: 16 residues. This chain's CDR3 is CASSRRSLGANEKLFF. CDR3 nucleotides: TGTGCCAGCAGCCGACGGAGCCTAGGGGCTAATGAAAAACTGTTTTTT.

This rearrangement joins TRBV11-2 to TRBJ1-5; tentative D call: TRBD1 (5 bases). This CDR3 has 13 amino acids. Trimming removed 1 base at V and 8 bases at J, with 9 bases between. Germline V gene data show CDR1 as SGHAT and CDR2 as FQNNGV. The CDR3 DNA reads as TGTGCCAGCAGCTTAGTGATAGGGGAGCCCCAGCATTTT. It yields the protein CASSLVIGEPQHF.